This T cell receptor (beta chain) was documented in a study of graft-versus-host responses after intestinal transplantation. Clones were read by immunoSEQ multiplex PCR, and TCRdb kept only the in-frame ones, dropping some. The table lists about 100,000 clones, roughly nine tenths of them singletons. Study-wide results and caveats: Allografts from individuals with graft-donor T cell macrochimerism displayed high graft-versus-host to host-versus-graft clonal ratios. With peak circulating GvH clone levels came an association with early post-transplant HvG declines.

This clone has more than one count but fewer than ten. Its antigen is currently unknown. This CDR3 region has 13 residues. The J segment lost 5 bases and the V segment lost 4 bases, leaving 4 bases of the junction unmatched. CDR1 is SGHDN and CDR2 is FVKESK in the germline V gene. The receptor was derived from a human donor who was the organ donor for an intestinal transplant. This material consisted of unstimulated CD4+ T cells sorted from spleen or lymph node cells, taken before transplant. The chain carries TRBV14 and TRBJ1-2; 7 bases match TRBD1. In DNA, the CDR3 is TGTGCCAGCAGCCGACAGGGAAGTTATGGCTACACCTTC. The encoded protein is CASSRQGSYGYTF.